This is a list of T cell receptor beta chains from one sample in a study of OX40 agonist ivuxolimab in advanced cancers. Sequencing was performed with immunoSEQ multiplex PCR; in TCRdb, only in-frame clones are kept and a portion is missing. This sample has some 60,000 clones, with around 93% found just once. Sample: CD4+ or CD8+ T cells sorted from blood, taken in a trial of the OX40 agonist ivuxolimab. These receptors all come from an adult with an advanced solid tumor such as melanoma, head and neck, liver or kidney cancer. CDR3s include the opening cysteine and the closing phenylalanine or tryptophan. Fields, in order: D gene, V gene, clone size, J gene, CDR3 DNA, CDR3 protein. The D gene is left open where the match is weak. Not all rows give a size; the values are once, few, many and, for expanded clones, a class.

TRBD1	TRBV7-9	-	TRBJ2-7	TGTGCCAGCCCAATATGGACAGGGACCGCCTACGAGCAGTACTTC	CASPIWTGTAYEQYF
TRBD1	TRBV7-8	-	TRBJ1-3	TGTGCCAGCAGCTTAGTCTGGGACAGGGGCAGGCCCCTCTCTGGAAACACCATATATTTT	CASSLVWDRGRPLSGNTIYF
-	TRBV27	few	TRBJ2-3	TGTGCCAGCAGGGACACCTGGTGGGATACGCAGTATTTT	CASRDTWWDTQYF
-	TRBV11-2	-	TRBJ1-5	TGTGCCAGCAGCTTAATGAGTACCAATCAGCCCCAGCATTTT	CASSLMSTNQPQHF
-	TRBV7-9	-	TRBJ2-5	TGTGCCAGCAGCTTAAGATCCGGGCCGGAGACCCAGTACTTC	CASSLRSGPETQYF
TRBD1	TRBV29-1	-	TRBJ2-7	TGCAGCGTGGTAGGGGGCCCCTCCTACGAGCAGTACTTC	CSVVGGPSYEQYF
-	TRBV2	-	TRBJ2-7	TGTGCCAGCAGTGAAGTGGGGTGGGCCTACGAGCAGTACTTC	CASSEVGWAYEQYF
TRBD2	TRBV19	-	TRBJ2-1	TGTGCCAGTAGTGAGCTAGCGGGAGCGCTCCAGTTCTTC	CASSELAGALQFF
TRBD2	TRBV11-2	once	TRBJ2-7	TGTGCCAGCAGCTTAGATCAAGGACTAGGGTCCTACGAGCAGTACTTC	CASSLDQGLGSYEQYF
-	TRBV5-1	once	TRBJ2-7	TGTGCCAGCAGCCGGGTCTATGACGAGCAGTACTTC	CASSRVYDEQYF
TRBD2	TRBV2	-	TRBJ2-3	TGTGCCAGCAGTGGGGAAACTAGCGGGAGTACAGATACGCAGTATTTT	CASSGETSGSTDTQYF
-	TRBV28	few	TRBJ2-7	TGTGCCAGCAGTTTCGGATACGAGCAGTACTTC	CASSFGYEQYF
-	TRBV5-6	-	TRBJ2-7	TGTGCCAGCAGCGAAGTCATCTCCGGGCGGGAAAGAGGGCAGTACTTC	CASSEVISGRERGQYF